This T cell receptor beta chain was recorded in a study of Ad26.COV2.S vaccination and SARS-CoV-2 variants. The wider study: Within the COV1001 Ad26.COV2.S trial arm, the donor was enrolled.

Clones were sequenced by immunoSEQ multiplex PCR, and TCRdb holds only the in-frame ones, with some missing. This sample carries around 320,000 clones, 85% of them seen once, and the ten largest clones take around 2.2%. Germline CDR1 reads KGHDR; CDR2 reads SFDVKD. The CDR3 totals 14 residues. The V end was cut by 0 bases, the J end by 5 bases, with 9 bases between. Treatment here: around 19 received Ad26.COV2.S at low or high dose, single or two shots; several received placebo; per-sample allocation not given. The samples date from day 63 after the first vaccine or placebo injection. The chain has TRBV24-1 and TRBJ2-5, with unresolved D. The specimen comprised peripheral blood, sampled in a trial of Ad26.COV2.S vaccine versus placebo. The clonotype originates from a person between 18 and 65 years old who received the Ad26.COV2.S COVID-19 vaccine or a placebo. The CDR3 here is CATSDLSPLETQYF. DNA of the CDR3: TGTGCCACCAGTGATTTGAGTCCCCTGGAGACCCAGTACTTC.